The 29 T cell receptor beta chains presented below share a single source sample, sequenced in a study of patients and donors after allogeneic stem cell transplantation. TCRdb redid the calling of the RT-PCR reads with MiXCR, one entry per CDR3 protein. The sample gives 150,000 to 250,000 distinct CDR3 sequences, 41% of which show up once; about 35% is in the top ten. Material for sequencing was blood, either unsorted or a sorted T cell fraction (not recorded which). The receptors originated from a human donor who was either an allogeneic HSCT recipient or a stem cell or donor lymphocyte infusion donor (not recorded which). It is not recorded whose cells these are; they may come from a transplant donor.

The V call is TRBV4-1, the J call TRBJ1-1; D ambiguous. The germline V and J ends were trimmed by 1 base and 5 bases, with 23 bases remaining between them. Germline V gene sequence: CDR1 MGHRA, CDR2 YSYEKL. This CDR3 spans 18 amino acids. The CDR3 sequence: CASSQVSREPSKGTEAFF. The CDR3 DNA follows: TGCGCCAGCAGCCAAGTTAGTAGGGAGCCCTCAAAAGGAACTGAAGCTTTCTTT.

This chain links TRBV19 with TRBJ2-1; 11 nucleotides match TRBD1. CDR1 and CDR2 (germline): LNHDA, SQIVND (reference sequence). V dropped 5 bases and J dropped 1; count of bases not matched to a gene: 4. The CDR3 runs to 16 residues. The CDR3 is CASSSDRGRSYNEQFF. Here the CDR3 DNA reads TGTGCCAGTAGTTCGGACAGGGGGCGATCCTACAATGAGCAGTTCTTC.

This CDR3 reads CASSLYGGIKPNEQFF. DNA of the CDR3: TGTGCCAGCAGCTTATATGGGGGAATCAAGCCCAATGAGCAGTTCTTC. The gene calls are TRBV7-3 and TRBJ2-1; tentatively, D is TRBD1 or TRBD2 (5 bases each). The CDR3 is made up of 16 amino acids. The V end lost 2 bases, the J end lost 6 bases, and 17 bases lay between the germline ends. Per germline, CDR1 SGHTA and CDR2 FQGTGA.

This clonotype has just a few counts. The V call is TRBV29-1, the J call TRBJ2-7; possible D gene TRBD1, 6 bases. Germline values: CDR1 SQVTM, CDR2 ANQGSEA. The CDR3 is 16 residues long. V was clipped by 4 bases and J by 1 base, with 20 bases between them. The CDR3, as DNA: TGCAGCGTTGTAAAGCCGACTTGGGGGCCTTCCTACGAGCAGTACTTC. Translation: CSVVKPTWGPSYEQYF.

The chain has TRBV29-1 and TRBJ2-1; D uncertain. CDR3 length: 12 amino acids. Germline V gives CDR1 SQVTM, CDR2 ANQGSEA. The V end was cut by 5 bases, the J end by 9 bases, with 14 bases between. The CDR3 bases are TGCAGCGTTTATGACTGGCTACGTGAGCAGTTCTTC. It codes for CSVYDWLREQFF.

This clonotype was counted a single time. Written as DNA, the CDR3 is TGTGCCAGCAGTGAAGAGACAGACAAATACAATGAGCAGTTCTTC. It codes for CASSEETDKYNEQFF. The chain has TRBV6-1 and TRBJ2-1, with D possibly matching TRBD1 (5 bases). This CDR3 comprises 15 residues. V dropped 1 base and J dropped 4 bases, with 11 bases sitting between them. Germline V gives CDR1 MNHNS, CDR2 SASEGT.

V is TRBV9 and J is TRBJ2-7; no reliable D call. The CDR3 is 13 amino acids. Trimming removed 0 bases from V and 3 bases from J, with 7 bases in between. The germline V gene encodes CDR1 SGDLS and CDR2 YYNGEE. CDR3 in amino acids: CASSVGQDYEQYF. The CDR3 DNA reads TGTGCCAGCAGCGTAGGCCAGGACTACGAGCAGTACTTC.

The chain recombines TRBV5-1 with TRBJ1-2; D is unclear. Trimming removed 1 base at V and 3 bases at J, with 7 bases between. CDR3 size: 13 residues. CDR1 and CDR2 from the germline V gene are SGHRS and YFSETQ. CDR3 protein: CASSLSYDYGYTF. The CDR3 DNA reads as TGCGCCAGCAGCTTGTCCTACGACTATGGCTACACCTTC.

This chain links TRBV5-1 with TRBJ2-7, with TRBD1 matching over 7 bases. The germline gives CDR1 SGHRS, CDR2 YFSETQ. This CDR3 spans 16 amino acids. The V gene end was trimmed by 3 bases and the J gene end by 1 base; junction bases not matched to a gene: 10. CDR3 sequence reads: CASSSLDRSISYEQYF. In nucleotides, the CDR3 is TGCGCCAGCAGCTCCTTGGACAGGTCGATTTCCTACGAGCAGTACTTC. The whole variable domain, filled in from reference TRBV5-1 and TRBJ2-7, reads KAGVTQTPRYLIKTRGQQVTLSCSPISGHRSVSWYQQTPGQGLQFLFEYFSETQRNKGNFPGRFSGRQFSNSRSEMNVSTLELGDSALYLCASSSLDRSISYEQYFGPGTRLTVT.

This clonotype occurred a few times. V gene TRBV29-1 combines with J gene TRBJ1-1; 7 bases match TRBD1. The germline V gene has CDR1 SQVTM and CDR2 ANQGSEA. V lost 7 bases and J lost 0; bases outside the gene matches: 11. The CDR3 covers 15 residues. The CDR3 reads CSAVLDRPMNTEAFF. CDR3 nucleotide sequence: TGCAGCGCCGTATTGGACAGGCCAATGAACACTGAAGCTTTCTTT. The whole variable domain, filled in from reference TRBV29-1 and TRBJ1-1, reads SAVISQKPSRDICQRGTSLTIQCQVDSQVTMMFWYRQQPGQSLTLIATANQGSEATYESGFVIDKFPISRPNLTFSTLTVSNMSPEDSSIYLCSAVLDRPMNTEAFFGQGTRLTVV.

The CDR3 DNA sequence: TGTGCCAGCAGCTCTATCCCCGGGACTAGCGTGGGATACAATGAGCAGTTCTTC. This sequence encodes CASSSIPGTSVGYNEQFF. This rearrangement joins TRBV7-9 to TRBJ2-1; 10 bases are shared with TRBD2. CDR1 is SEHNR and CDR2 is FQNEAQ in the germline V gene (reference sequence). Trimming cost V 4 bases and J 4 bases; bases outside gene matches: 13. This CDR3 comprises 18 residues.

The chain links TRBV20-1 to TRBJ2-3, with D possibly TRBD2 on 6 matching bases. Trimming removed 5 bases from V and 6 bases from J, with 15 bases in between. Germline V CDR1 and CDR2: DFQATT, SNEGSKA (reference sequence). CDR3 length: 13 residues. The CDR3 DNA sequence: TGCAGTGCTTATCGGGAGTGGGGCGATACGCAGTATTTT. Translating gives CSAYREWGDTQYF.

V and J are TRBV12-3 or TRBV12-4 and TRBJ1-2; D gene unclear. The CDR3 runs to 13 residues. Trimming shortened V by 6 bases and J by 4 bases, and 12 bases separated the two germline ends. In nucleotides, the CDR3 is TGTGCCAGCAGGCCCCCCTCCTCCTATGGCTACACCTTC. Protein sequence: CASRPPSSYGYTF.

V is TRBV9 and J is TRBJ2-7, with D perhaps matching TRBD1 (6 bases). Trimming removed 0 bases at V and 3 bases at J, with 13 bases between. The CDR3 consists of 15 residues. The germline V gene has CDR1 SGDLS and CDR2 YYNGEE. In nucleotides, the CDR3 is TGTGCCAGCAGCGTAGATGGGACACCGATCTACGAGCAGTACTTC. Protein sequence: CASSVDGTPIYEQYF.

This chain links TRBV30 with TRBJ2-7; possibly TRBD2 for D (6 bases). The CDR3 has 13 residues. Germline loops: CDR1 GTSNPN, CDR2 SVGIG (reference sequence). V lost 6 bases and J 6 bases, leaving 18 bases between the germline ends. This CDR3 reads CACTGTAIGEQYF. DNA for the CDR3: TGTGCCTGCACCGGGACTGCGATCGGCGAGCAGTACTTC.

The chain joins TRBV12-3 or TRBV12-4 to TRBJ2-1; D tentatively fits TRBD1 or TRBD2 (6 bases each). This CDR3 spans 15 amino acids. V lost 6 bases, J lost 10 bases, and 22 bases lay in between. The CDR3 spells CASRGGGPRAREQFF. The CDR3 DNA follows: TGTGCCAGCAGAGGAGGGGGACCGCGAGCCCGGGAGCAGTTCTTC.

This clonotype was seen a few times. The CDR3 bases are TGTGCCAGCAGCCCGGGGGGGGATAAACTGTTTTTT. It translates to CASSPGGDKLFF. The V and J genes are TRBV6-5 and TRBJ1-4, with D tentatively TRBD1 (5 bases). Trimming stripped 6 bases from V and 11 bases from J, with 13 bases between. CDR1 and CDR2 from the germline V gene are MNHEY and SVGAGI. The CDR3 contains 12 residues.

This clonotype was seen more than once but under ten times. The DNA of the CDR3 is TGTGCCAGCAGTCCCTCAGGGGAGGGAATGGGTGGCTACACCTTC. Encoded protein: CASSPSGEGMGGYTF. The chain recombines TRBV27 with TRBJ1-2; D perhaps matches TRBD1 (6 bases). This CDR3 spans 15 amino acids. V lost 5 bases, J lost 7 bases, and 20 bases lay in between. In germline, CDR1 is MNHEY, CDR2 SMNVEV (reference sequence).

V usage is TRBV29-1 and J usage is TRBJ1-1; D is perhaps TRBD1 (5 bases). V was clipped by 3 bases and J by 5 bases, with 10 bases between them. This CDR3 is 12 amino acids long. Germline CDR1 SQVTM, CDR2 ANQGSEA. CDR3 protein: CSVENGGTEAFF. CDR3 in DNA: TGCAGCGTTGAGAACGGGGGGACTGAAGCTTTCTTT.

The gene calls are TRBV3-1 and TRBJ1-5; D is ambiguous. Trimming stripped 1 base from V and 6 bases from J, with 13 bases between. The CDR3 has 15 amino acids. From germline, CDR1 is LGHDT and CDR2 YNNKEL (reference sequence). CDR3 residues: CASSQGQKRIQPQHF. CDR3 DNA sequence: TGTGCCAGCAGCCAAGGCCAGAAGAGGATTCAGCCCCAGCATTTT.

This clonotype has just a few counts. This chain joins TRBV28 and TRBJ1-5, with 10 bases matching TRBD1. Trimming at V came to 4 bases and at J to 3 bases, leaving 9 bases not matched to a gene. Germline CDR1 and CDR2: MDHEN and SYDVKM. This CDR3 spans 17 amino acids. The CDR3 protein is CASSSDGTGALNQPQHF. CDR3 sequence (DNA): TGTGCCAGCAGTTCGGATGGGACAGGGGCCCTCAATCAGCCCCAGCATTTT.

The rearrangement links TRBV3-1 to TRBJ2-7, with 9 positions matching TRBD1. Germline V gene sequence: CDR1 LGHDT, CDR2 YNNKEL (reference sequence). This CDR3 has 15 residues. V shed 4 bases and J 0 bases; nucleotides not matched to a gene: 4. CDR3 residues: CASSPGTGISYEQYF. In nucleotides, the CDR3 is TGTGCCAGCAGCCCAGGGACAGGGATCTCCTACGAGCAGTACTTC.

The gene calls are TRBV7-2 and TRBJ2-3; tentatively, D is TRBD2 (5 bases). Deletions cut 1 base from V and 4 bases from J, with 9 bases between. Germline V lookup: CDR1 SGHTA, CDR2 FQGNSA. The CDR3 consists of 14 residues. As DNA, the CDR3 is TGTGCCAGCAGCTTAGGTGGGAGTCCAGATACGCAGTATTTT. Protein sequence: CASSLGGSPDTQYF. The full variable domain, with the rest looked up from reference TRBV7-2 and TRBJ2-3, is GAGVSQSPSNKVTEKGKDVELRCDPISGHTALYWYRQSLGQGLEFLIYFQGNSAPDKSGLPSDRFSAERTGGSVSTLTIQRTQQEDSAVYLCASSLGGSPDTQYFGPGTRLTVL.

The chain employs TRBV12-3 or TRBV12-4 and TRBJ1-2, with 9 bases matching TRBD1. V lost 3 bases and J lost 6; bases outside the gene matches: 5. There are 14 residues in the CDR3. The CDR3 DNA is TGTGCCAGCAGTTTTTCACGGACAGGGGATGGCTACACCTTC. Its protein is CASSFSRTGDGYTF.

The gene calls are TRBV28 and TRBJ1-1; D is unresolved. The CDR3 is 14 residues long. Trimming took off 8 bases at V and 0 bases at J, with 13 bases between the two ends. The germline gives CDR1 MDHEN, CDR2 SYDVKM. CDR3 amino acids: CASSPVSMNTEAFF. The CDR3 nucleotides are TGTGCCAGCTCCCCTGTCTCCATGAACACTGAAGCTTTCTTT.

There are a few counts of this clonotype. The chain recombines TRBV9 with TRBJ1-1; 9 bases align to TRBD1. This CDR3 comprises 18 residues. Germline lookup yields CDR1 SGDLS and CDR2 YYNGEE. The V and J ends lost 4 bases and 0 bases, in that order; junction bases with no gene match: 13. DNA for the CDR3: TGTGCCAGCAGCTCCACCCCCCGTGGGACAGGGCTGAACACTGAAGCTTTCTTT. Its translation is CASSSTPRGTGLNTEAFF.

This clonotype was detected only a few times. This chain uses TRBV20-1 with TRBJ1-6; D gene ambiguous. The CDR3 contains 17 residues. V was shortened by 3 bases and J by 6 bases, with 21 bases between the two germline ends. Germline CDR1 DFQATT, CDR2 SNEGSKA (reference sequence). The CDR3 spells CSARESNSLLFNSPLHF. CDR3 DNA: TGCAGTGCTAGGGAAAGCAACTCACTCCTATTTAATTCACCCCTCCACTTT.

V usage is TRBV4-3 and J usage is TRBJ1-2, with unresolved D. CDR3 length: 14 residues. V lost 0 bases, J lost 7 bases, and 12 bases lay in between. Germline V gives CDR1 LGHNA, CDR2 YSLEER. CDR3 sequence (DNA): TGCGCCAGCAGCCAAGAAGTTCGAGGCTTTGGCTACACCTTC. Protein sequence: CASSQEVRGFGYTF.

In this sample, this clonotype turned up a few times. The rearrangement joins TRBV4-3 to TRBJ1-2; no firm D call. The CDR3 totals 16 residues. The V end lost 0 bases, the J end lost 4 bases, and 15 bases lay between the germline ends. Germline-derived CDR1 and CDR2 are LGHNA and YSLEER. CDR3 sequence reads: CASSQDGSNSFYGYTF. The CDR3 DNA sequence: TGCGCCAGCAGCCAAGATGGTTCTAACTCCTTCTATGGCTACACCTTC.